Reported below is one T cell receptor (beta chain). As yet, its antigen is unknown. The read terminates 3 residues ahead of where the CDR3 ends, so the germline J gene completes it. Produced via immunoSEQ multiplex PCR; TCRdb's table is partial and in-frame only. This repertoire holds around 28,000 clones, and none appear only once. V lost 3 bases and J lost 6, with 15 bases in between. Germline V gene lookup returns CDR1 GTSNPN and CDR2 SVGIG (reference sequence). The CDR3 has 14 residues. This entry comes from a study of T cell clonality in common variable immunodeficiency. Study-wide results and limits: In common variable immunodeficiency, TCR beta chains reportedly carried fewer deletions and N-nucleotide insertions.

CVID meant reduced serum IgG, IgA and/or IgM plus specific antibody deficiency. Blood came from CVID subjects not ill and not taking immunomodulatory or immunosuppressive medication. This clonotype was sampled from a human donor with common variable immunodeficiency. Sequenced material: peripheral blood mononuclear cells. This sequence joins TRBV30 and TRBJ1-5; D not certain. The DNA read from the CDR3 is TGTGCCTGGAGCCGGTCTAGCGAGGGTCAGCCC. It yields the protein CAWSRSSEGQP. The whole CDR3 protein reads CAWSRSSEGQPQHF.